This passage covers 14 T cell receptor beta chains from one sample sequenced in a study of T cells after yellow fever vaccination. A single record per CDR3 protein comes from TCRdb applying MiXCR to the 5' RACE reads. The sample comprises about 260,000 distinct CDR3 sequences, around 5.2% of which are singletons, and approximately 3.5% rests with the top ten. This specimen consisted of CD4+ T cells sorted from PBMCs, obtained on the day of the yellow fever booster vaccination. These receptors all stem from a young man who received the YFV17D yellow fever vaccine.

The table lists this clonotype with a few counts. V gene TRBV7-9 combines with J gene TRBJ2-7; TRBD1 is a possible D gene (7 bases). V was shortened by 2 bases and J by 3 bases, with 11 bases between the two germline ends. Germline CDR1 and CDR2: SEHNR and FQNEAQ (reference sequence). CDR3 size: 14 residues. The CDR3 DNA sequence: TGTGCCAGCAGCTTATTCCAGGGGGGCTACGAGCAGTACTTC. Translating it yields CASSLFQGGYEQYF.

This clonotype appeared a few times. J is TRBJ2-1 and V is TRBV24-1, with D unresolved. This CDR3 has 12 residues. Trimming pared 3 bases from V and 8 bases from J, leaving 7 bases between. Per the germline V gene, CDR1 is KGHDR and CDR2 is SFDVKD. Here the CDR3 reads CATSDTSDEQFF. The CDR3 region has the DNA TGTGCCACCAGTGATACAAGCGATGAGCAGTTCTTC.

This clonotype was recorded a few times. The V gene is TRBV5-1, the J gene TRBJ1-4; D might be TRBD1 (6 bases). V was clipped by 3 bases and J by 8 bases, with 17 bases between them. The germline V gene has CDR1 SGHRS and CDR2 YFSETQ. This CDR3 has 15 residues. CDR3 loop: CASSSGDRKTEKLFF. In DNA form, the CDR3 reads TGCGCCAGCAGCTCTGGCGACAGGAAAACCGAAAAACTGTTTTTT.

This clonotype occurred many times. The V and J genes are TRBV12-3 or TRBV12-4 and TRBJ2-1; D gene ambiguous. The CDR3 has 14 residues. V was cut by 9 bases and J by 5 bases, with 17 bases left in between. The CDR3 sequence: CASSLAPRNNEQFF. The CDR3 nucleotides read TGTGCCAGTAGCTTAGCCCCCAGGAACAATGAGCAGTTCTTC.

The V gene is TRBV5-1, the J gene TRBJ1-3; D not resolved. Germline V gene data show CDR1 as SGHRS and CDR2 as YFSETQ. Between the trimmed V and J ends, which lost 0 bases and 0 bases, there was a span of 10 bases. The CDR3 extends over 16 amino acids. CDR3 nucleotide sequence: TGCGCCAGCAGCTTGGCCGGTTTTAGCTCTGGAAACACCATATATTTT. Amino acids: CASSLAGFSSGNTIYF.

This sequence joins TRBV9 and TRBJ1-6; D may be TRBD1 (5 bases). V was cut by 4 bases and J by 10 bases, with 18 bases left in between. Germline V gene data show CDR1 as SGDLS and CDR2 as YYNGEE. CDR3 length: 15 residues. CDR3 sequence: CASSPPAPGRSPLHF. The CDR3 DNA follows: TGTGCCAGCAGCCCCCCGGCACCGGGGCGCTCACCCCTCCACTTT.

V usage is TRBV20-1 and J usage is TRBJ1-1; a possible D gene is TRBD1 (6 bases). The length of the CDR3 is 13 residues. V was cut by 3 bases and J by 6 bases, with 14 bases left in between. Germline lookup yields CDR1 DFQATT and CDR2 SNEGSKA (reference sequence). The chain's CDR3 is CSASRTVFPEAFF. The CDR3 region has the DNA TGCAGTGCTAGCCGGACAGTTTTCCCTGAAGCTTTCTTT.

In its sample, this clonotype was seen many times. The rearrangement joins TRBV7-2 to TRBJ2-5; 8 nucleotides line up with TRBD1. The CDR3 runs 17 residues. Per germline, CDR1 SGHTA and CDR2 FQGNSA. J lost 0 bases, V lost 3 bases, and 9 bases had no gene match. The DNA of the CDR3 is TGTGCCAGCAGCTTGTATATTTGGGACAGGTACCAAGAGACCCAGTACTTC. Protein: CASSLYIWDRYQETQYF.

The chain couples TRBV6-6 to TRBJ2-1; 7 nucleotides agree with TRBD1. J lost 0 bases, V lost 5 bases, and 7 bases had no gene match. The CDR3 is 16 residues long. The germline gives CDR1 MNHNY, CDR2 SVGAGI (reference sequence). The CDR3 DNA is TGTGCCAGCAGTCGGGACAGTAGGAACTCCTACAATGAGCAGTTCTTC. It yields the protein CASSRDSRNSYNEQFF.

This clonotype was counted a few times. The chain joins TRBV19 to TRBJ1-6; no clear D gene. This CDR3 has 15 residues. V lost 6 bases, J lost 2 bases, and 11 bases lay in between. Germline values: CDR1 LNHDA, CDR2 SQIVND (reference sequence). The CDR3 is CASSETGTYNSPLHF. DNA of the CDR3: TGTGCCAGTAGCGAAACCGGGACCTATAATTCACCCCTCCACTTT.

This clonotype was detected a few times. This sequence joins TRBV5-5 and TRBJ1-4; TRBD1 might be the D (6 bases). Germline CDR1 and CDR2: SGHKS and YYEKEE (reference sequence). Deletions cut 0 bases from V and 0 bases from J, with 12 bases between. CDR3 length equals 17 residues. This chain's CDR3 is CASSLEQGSATNEKLFF. The CDR3 DNA sequence: TGTGCCAGCAGCTTGGAACAGGGCTCGGCAACTAATGAAAAACTGTTTTTT.

The chain employs TRBV12-3 or TRBV12-4 and TRBJ1-4; 7 nucleotides agree with TRBD1. V gave up 5 bases and J gave up 7 bases; unmatched junction bases: 13. CDR3 length equals 16 residues. The CDR3 reads CASSLHRGGIAEKLFF. CDR3 in DNA: TGTGCCAGCAGTCTACACAGGGGAGGCATAGCTGAAAAACTGTTTTTT.

This clonotype has only a few counts. The gene calls are TRBV18 and TRBJ2-1; D ambiguous. In germline, CDR1 is KGHSH, CDR2 LQKENI. CDR3 length: 21 amino acids. V lost 1 base and J 3 bases, leaving 28 bases between the germline ends. Here the CDR3 reads CASSPRESQRDSVGNYNEQFF. In DNA form, the CDR3 reads TGTGCCAGCTCACCACGAGAAAGCCAGAGAGACTCGGTGGGGAACTACAATGAGCAGTTCTTC.

This clonotype was detected a few times. The chain combines TRBV7-2 with TRBJ2-5, with 10 bases lining up with TRBD2. This CDR3 spans 20 amino acids. CDR1 and CDR2 from the germline V gene are SGHTA and FQGNSA. V was clipped by 1 base and J by 4 bases; unmatched bases: 18. The CDR3 DNA follows: TGTGCCAGCAGCTTAGTCTCGGGAGCGGGGGGGCCGCGTTGGTCAGAGACCCAGTACTTC. Its translation is CASSLVSGAGGPRWSETQYF.